The TCR beta chain under discussion was sequenced for a study of shared clonotypes between healthy human individuals. Study-wide results and limits: Larger estimated richness was generally seen in naive subsets than in memory subsets. Depth of sequencing was expected to influence donor clonotype sharing. Generation probabilities were higher for clonotypes shared across all four sorted-subset donors than for unshared ones.

Only in-frame clones appear in the TCRdb table, and some are missing; sequencing was by immunoSEQ multiplex PCR. The sample lists under 1 million clones, 85% to 95% occurring once. V was trimmed by 2 bases and J by 3 bases, leaving 13 bases between them. The V gene's germline CDR1 is SEHNR and CDR2 FQNEAQ (reference sequence). This CDR3 has 15 residues. The sample holds a few counts of this clone. What it recognizes is unknown. Cells designated naive CD8 were CD45RO-negative and were positively selected for CCR7, with terminally differentiated effector memory CD45RA+ cells excluded. The receptor was isolated from a man aged 25-45 years in good health. V usage is TRBV7-9 and J usage is TRBJ1-1; D gene uncertain. Input material: naive CD8+ T cells sorted from blood. CDR3: CASSLSPPPYTEAFF. The CDR3 bases are TGTGCCAGCAGCTTAAGTCCACCTCCGTACACTGAAGCTTTCTTT.